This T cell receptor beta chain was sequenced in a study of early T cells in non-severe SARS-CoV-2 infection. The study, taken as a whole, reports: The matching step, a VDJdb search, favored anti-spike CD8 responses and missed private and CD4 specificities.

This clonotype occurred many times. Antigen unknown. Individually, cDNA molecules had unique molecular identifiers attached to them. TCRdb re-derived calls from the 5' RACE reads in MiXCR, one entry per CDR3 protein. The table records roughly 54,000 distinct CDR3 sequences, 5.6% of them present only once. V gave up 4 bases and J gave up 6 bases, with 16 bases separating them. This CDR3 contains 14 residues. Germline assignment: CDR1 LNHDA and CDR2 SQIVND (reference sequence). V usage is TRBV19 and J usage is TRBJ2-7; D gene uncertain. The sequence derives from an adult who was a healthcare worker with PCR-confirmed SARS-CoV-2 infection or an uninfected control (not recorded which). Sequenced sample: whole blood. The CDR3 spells CASSTDPTATEQYF. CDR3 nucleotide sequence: TGTGCCAGTAGTACCGACCCGACCGCGACCGAGCAGTACTTC.